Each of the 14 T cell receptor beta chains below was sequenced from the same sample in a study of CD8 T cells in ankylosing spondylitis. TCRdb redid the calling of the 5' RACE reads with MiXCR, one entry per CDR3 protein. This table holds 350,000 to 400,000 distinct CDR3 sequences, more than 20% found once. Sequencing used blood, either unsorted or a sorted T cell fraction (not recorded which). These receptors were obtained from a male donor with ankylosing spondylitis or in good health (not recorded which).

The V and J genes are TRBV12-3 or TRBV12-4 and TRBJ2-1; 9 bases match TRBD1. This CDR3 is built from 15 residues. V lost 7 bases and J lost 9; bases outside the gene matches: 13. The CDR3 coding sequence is TGTGCCAGCACGGATAGGGGGACAGGGTCTCTTGAGCAGTTCTTC. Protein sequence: CASTDRGTGSLEQFF.

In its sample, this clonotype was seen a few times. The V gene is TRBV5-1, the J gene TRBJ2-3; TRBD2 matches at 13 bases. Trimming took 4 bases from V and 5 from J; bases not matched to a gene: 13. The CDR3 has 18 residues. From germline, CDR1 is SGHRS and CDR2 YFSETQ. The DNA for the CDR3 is TGCGCCAGCAGCCCGACACCACTAGCGGGGGGGCTCGGAGATACGCAGTATTTT. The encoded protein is CASSPTPLAGGLGDTQYF.

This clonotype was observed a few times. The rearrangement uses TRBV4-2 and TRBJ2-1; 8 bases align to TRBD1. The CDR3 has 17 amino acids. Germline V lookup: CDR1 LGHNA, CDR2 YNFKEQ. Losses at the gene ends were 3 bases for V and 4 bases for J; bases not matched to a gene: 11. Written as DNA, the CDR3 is TGTGCCAGCAGCCATCCCCCTCGGGACAGGTCATACAATGAGCAGTTCTTC. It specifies CASSHPPRDRSYNEQFF.

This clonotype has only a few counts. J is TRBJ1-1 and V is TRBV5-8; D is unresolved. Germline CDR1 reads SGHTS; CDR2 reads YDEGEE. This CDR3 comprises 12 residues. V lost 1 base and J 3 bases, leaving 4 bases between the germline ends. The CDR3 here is CASSLWHTEAFF. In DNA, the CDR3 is TGTGCCAGCAGCTTGTGGCACACTGAAGCTTTCTTT.

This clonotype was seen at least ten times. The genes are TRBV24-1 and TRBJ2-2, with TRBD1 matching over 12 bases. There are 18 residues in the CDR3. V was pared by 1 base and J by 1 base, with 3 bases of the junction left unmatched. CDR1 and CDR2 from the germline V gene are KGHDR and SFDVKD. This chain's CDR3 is CATSDFGTGGKNTGELFF. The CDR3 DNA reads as TGTGCCACCAGTGATTTTGGGACAGGGGGCAAGAACACCGGGGAGCTGTTTTTT.

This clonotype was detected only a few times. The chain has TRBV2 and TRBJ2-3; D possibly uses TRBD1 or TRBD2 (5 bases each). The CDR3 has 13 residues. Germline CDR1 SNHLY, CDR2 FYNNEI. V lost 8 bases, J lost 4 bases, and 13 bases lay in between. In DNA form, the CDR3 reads TGTGCCAGCGGACTCACAGGCGCAGATACGCAGTATTTT. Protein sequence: CASGLTGADTQYF.

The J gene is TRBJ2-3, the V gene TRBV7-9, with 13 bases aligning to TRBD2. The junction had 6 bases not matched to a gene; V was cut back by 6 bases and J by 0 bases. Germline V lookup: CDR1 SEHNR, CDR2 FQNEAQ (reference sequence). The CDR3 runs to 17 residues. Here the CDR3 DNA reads TGTGCCAGCAGATCCGGACTAGCGGGGGCCAGCACAGATACGCAGTATTTT. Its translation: CASRSGLAGASTDTQYF.

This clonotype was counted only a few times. DNA for the CDR3: TGCGCCAGCAGTGAAGGAATTGGAGTGTACAATGAGCAGTTCTTC. This sequence encodes CASSEGIGVYNEQFF. The rearrangement joins TRBV10-1 to TRBJ2-1; no clear D. Germline V gene sequence: CDR1 WNHNN, CDR2 SYGVQD (reference sequence). The CDR3 covers 15 residues. Trimming shortened V by 3 bases and J by 4 bases, and 13 bases separated the two germline ends.

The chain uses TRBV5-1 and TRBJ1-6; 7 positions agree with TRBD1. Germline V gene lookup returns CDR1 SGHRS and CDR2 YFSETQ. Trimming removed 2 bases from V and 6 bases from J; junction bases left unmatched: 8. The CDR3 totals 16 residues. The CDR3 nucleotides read TGCGCCAGCAGCTTAACTGGACAGGTGATTAATTCACCCCTCCACTTT. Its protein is CASSLTGQVINSPLHF.

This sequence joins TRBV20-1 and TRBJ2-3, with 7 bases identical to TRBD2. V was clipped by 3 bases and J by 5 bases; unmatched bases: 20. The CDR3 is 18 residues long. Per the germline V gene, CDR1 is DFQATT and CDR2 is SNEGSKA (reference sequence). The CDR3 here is CSASLPLNLAGEGDTQYF. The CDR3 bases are TGCAGTGCTAGTCTCCCGTTGAACTTGGCGGGGGAGGGAGATACGCAGTATTTT.

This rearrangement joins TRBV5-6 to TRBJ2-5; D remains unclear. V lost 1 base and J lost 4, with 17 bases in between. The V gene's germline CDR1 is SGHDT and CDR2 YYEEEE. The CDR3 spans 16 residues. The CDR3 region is CASSLWYSVAGETQYF. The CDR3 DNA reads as TGTGCCAGCAGCTTGTGGTACTCGGTGGCAGGAGAGACCCAGTACTTC.

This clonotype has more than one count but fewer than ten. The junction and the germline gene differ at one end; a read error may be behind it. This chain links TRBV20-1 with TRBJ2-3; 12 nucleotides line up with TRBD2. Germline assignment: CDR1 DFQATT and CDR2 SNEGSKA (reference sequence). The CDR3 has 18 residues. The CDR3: CSARDLAGGDMGTDTQYF. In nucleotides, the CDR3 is TGCAGTGCGAGAGACCTAGCGGGGGGGGATATGGGCACAGATACGCAGTATTTT.

CDR3 sequence (DNA): TGTGCCAGCAGCTGGACTCCAGGGGACCACGAGCAGTACTTC. It yields the protein CASSWTPGDHEQYF. The V call is TRBV27, the J call TRBJ2-7; D is perhaps TRBD1 (6 bases). Trimming pared 6 bases from V and 5 bases from J, leaving 17 bases between. The CDR3 spans 14 residues. Germline values: CDR1 MNHEY, CDR2 SMNVEV (reference sequence).

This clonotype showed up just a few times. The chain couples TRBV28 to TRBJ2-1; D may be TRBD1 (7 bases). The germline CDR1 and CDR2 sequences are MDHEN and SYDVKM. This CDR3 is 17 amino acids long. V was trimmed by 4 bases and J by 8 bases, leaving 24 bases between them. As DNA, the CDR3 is TGTGCCAGCAGTTCAAGGGGGGTAGGGGGCGCCTATGATGAGCAGTTCTTC. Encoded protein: CASSSRGVGGAYDEQFF.